A single sample is the source of the 32 T cell receptor beta chains below, sequenced in a study of shared clonotypes between healthy human individuals. TCRdb's copy holds only in-frame clones and misses some; the assay was immunoSEQ multiplex PCR. The sample shows a few million clones, 93% of them seen only once. Sequenced: naive CD4+ T cells from PBMCs. The subset is: CD45RA+ positively selected. These receptors were taken from a man aged 18 to 29 in good health. Some clones in this sample may be carry-over from other donors' samples.

This rearrangement joins TRBV11-3 to TRBJ2-4; TRBD1 or TRBD2 may be the D gene (6 bases each). This CDR3 is 15 amino acids long. From germline, CDR1 is SGHNT and CDR2 YENEEA. The V gene lost 4 bases and the J gene lost 3 bases, with 13 bases spanning the gap. CDR3 in DNA: TGTGCCAGCAGCTGGGGGCGGGACGGCAAAAACATTCAGTACTTC. Translation gives CASSWGRDGKNIQYF.

Remarks on this clone: The sample has other DNA sequences that encode this CDR3 too. This chain connects TRBV9 to TRBJ2-1; D remains unclear. CDR3 length: 11 residues. Germline V CDR1 and CDR2: SGDLS, YYNGEE. The ends were cut back, 2 bases at V and 4 bases at J, with 1 base in the middle. CDR3 amino acids: CASSVYNEQFF. The CDR3 nucleotides read TGTGCCAGCAGCGTTTACAATGAGCAGTTCTTC.

Comments on this clone: Other nucleotide sequences in the sample specify the same CDR3. This chain connects TRBV28 to TRBJ2-7; D unclear. Trimming took 4 bases from V and 1 from J, leaving 5 bases between them. Germline V gene data show CDR1 as MDHEN and CDR2 as SYDVKM. CDR3 length equals 12 residues. The CDR3, as DNA: TGTGCCAGCAGTTCTGGTTCCTACGAGCAGTACTTC. This sequence encodes CASSSGSYEQYF.

Worth noting for this clone: In the same sample, other DNA sequences code for this CDR3. The chain combines TRBV7-9 with TRBJ2-7; D may match TRBD1 or TRBD2 (5 bases each). Germline CDR1 is SEHNR and CDR2 is FQNEAQ (reference sequence). The CDR3 is 14 residues long. The V gene lost 3 bases and the J gene lost 1 base, with 10 bases spanning the gap. In DNA form, the CDR3 reads TGTGCCAGCAGCTTGGGGAGACAGTCCTACGAGCAGTACTTC. Translated, it gives CASSLGRQSYEQYF.

The chain links TRBV6-6 to TRBJ2-5; 7 nucleotides align to TRBD2. Germline loops: CDR1 MNHNY, CDR2 SVGAGI (reference sequence). The CDR3 consists of 15 residues. Trimming cost V 7 bases and J 2 bases; bases outside gene matches: 10. CDR3 protein: CASNRNSGVQETQYF. CDR3 in DNA: TGTGCCAGCAACCGGAACAGCGGGGTTCAAGAGACCCAGTACTTC.

This CDR3 is CASSAATGVGEKLFF. As DNA, the CDR3 is TGTGCCAGCAGCGCTGCGACAGGGGTTGGTGAAAAACTGTTTTTT. The chain carries TRBV5-6 and TRBJ1-4; 8 bases map to TRBD1. J was trimmed by 7 bases and V by 4 bases; bases with no gene match: 9. Germline V gives CDR1 SGHDT, CDR2 YYEEEE. This CDR3 is built from 15 residues. Variable domain in full (rest from reference TRBV5-6 and TRBJ1-4): DAGVTQSPTHLIKTRGQQVTLRCSPKSGHDTVSWYQQALGQGPQFIFQYYEEEERQRGNFPDRFSGHQFPNYSSELNVNALLLGDSALYLCASSAATGVGEKLFFGSGTQLSVL.

This clone is a singleton in its sample. The chain has TRBV5-6 and TRBJ1-5, with D tentatively TRBD1 (5 bases). Per the germline V gene, CDR1 is SGHDT and CDR2 is YYEEEE. Trimming shortened V by 1 base and J by 2 bases, and 16 bases separated the two germline ends. The CDR3 loop spans 17 amino acids. This CDR3 is CASSLFGPTQGNQPQHF. DNA of the CDR3: TGTGCCAGCAGCTTGTTCGGCCCGACACAGGGCAATCAGCCCCAGCATTTT.

This rearrangement joins TRBV28 to TRBJ2-7, with D perhaps matching TRBD1 (6 bases). Germline CDR1 MDHEN, CDR2 SYDVKM. V was shortened by 6 bases and J by 0 bases, with 18 bases between the two germline ends. The CDR3 runs to 16 residues. CDR3 coding DNA: TGTGCCAGCAGCACTGCCCGGGACAACTACTCCTACGAGCAGTACTTC. Protein sequence: CASSTARDNYSYEQYF.

The gene calls are TRBV4-3 and TRBJ1-2, with no clear D. Germline-derived CDR1 and CDR2 are LGHNA and YSLEER. Deletions cut 0 bases from V and 8 bases from J, with 7 bases between. The CDR3 sequence is 12 residues long. Here the CDR3 reads CASSQDPGGYTF. The CDR3 region has the DNA TGCGCCAGCAGCCAAGATCCGGGAGGCTACACCTTC.

The chain uses TRBV19 and TRBJ1-4, with no clear D. The germline V gene encodes CDR1 LNHDA and CDR2 SQIVND (reference sequence). Trimming left V 6 bases short and J 1 base short, with 9 bases between. The CDR3 runs to 14 residues. The CDR3 is CASSPWGTNEKLFF. The CDR3 DNA sequence: TGTGCCAGTAGCCCCTGGGGAACTAATGAAAAACTGTTTTTT.

The count of this clone is one. The chain carries TRBV15 and TRBJ2-7; D is possibly TRBD2 (6 bases). This CDR3 has 16 residues. CDR1 and CDR2 from the germline V gene are LNHNV and YYDKDF (reference sequence). The V end was cut by 1 base, the J end by 0 bases, with 13 bases between. The chain's CDR3 is CATSRAGDGSSYEQYF. CDR3 sequence (DNA): TGTGCCACCAGCAGAGCGGGGGACGGAAGCTCCTACGAGCAGTACTTC.

The chain joins TRBV5-4 to TRBJ2-1; possibly TRBD1 for D (5 bases). V was clipped by 4 bases and J by 0 bases, with 11 bases between them. This CDR3 comprises 15 residues. Germline-derived CDR1 and CDR2 are SGHNT and YYREEE (reference sequence). The DNA of the CDR3 is TGTGCCAGCAGCGGGCACAGGCCCTCCTACAATGAGCAGTTCTTC. The encoded protein is CASSGHRPSYNEQFF.

The V call is TRBV6-5, the J call TRBJ2-5, with 11 nucleotides matching TRBD2. CDR1 MNHEY and CDR2 SVGAGI come from the germline V gene. CDR3 size: 15 residues. J gave up 4 bases and V 0 bases, and 1 base lay outside the gene matches. CDR3 sequence (DNA): TGTGCCAGCAGTTACTCCCTAGCGGGAGGAGAGACCCAGTACTTC. Its protein is CASSYSLAGGETQYF.

The CDR3 bases are TGTGCCAGCAGTCCCCGACAGGGTTCTAGCAATCAGCCCCAGCATTTT. This encodes CASSPRQGSSNQPQHF. The chain combines TRBV28 with TRBJ1-5; TRBD1 agrees at 7 bases. The CDR3 spans 16 residues. V lost 5 bases, J lost 0 bases, and 7 bases stayed unmatched. Looked up from germline, CDR1 is MDHEN and CDR2 is SYDVKM. Combining the CDR3 with reference TRBV28 and TRBJ1-5 gives the whole variable domain DVKVTQSSRYLVKRTGEKVFLECVQDMDHENMFWYRQDPGLGLRLIYFSYDVKMKEKGDIPEGYSVSREKKERFSLILESASTNQTSMYLCASSPRQGSSNQPQHFGDGTRLSIL.

This sequence joins TRBV7-3 and TRBJ1-2; tentative D call: TRBD1 (6 bases). CDR3 length equals 15 residues. Germline V lookup: CDR1 SGHTA, CDR2 FQGTGA. Trimming took off 0 bases at V and 7 bases at J, with 15 bases between the two ends. The CDR3 protein is CASSLTGLGAAGYTF. CDR3 bases: TGTGCCAGCAGCTTAACTGGCTTGGGGGCGGCTGGCTACACCTTC.

Notes on this clone: The sample has other DNA sequences that encode this CDR3 too. V is TRBV7-2 and J is TRBJ2-3; tentative D call: TRBD2 (6 bases). The CDR3 contains 14 residues. Germline V gene lookup returns CDR1 SGHTA and CDR2 FQGNSA. Deletions cut 5 bases from V and 2 bases from J, with 11 bases between. The CDR3 nucleotides are TGTGCCAGCAGCCTCGGAGGGAACACAGATACGCAGTATTTT. Protein sequence: CASSLGGNTDTQYF.

V and J are TRBV12-5 and TRBJ2-6, with unresolved D. With 6 bases removed from V and 0 bases from J, the gap between germline ends came to 3 bases. The germline CDR1 and CDR2 sequences are LGHNT and FRNRAP. This CDR3 comprises 13 residues. The CDR3 sequence is CASGFSGANVLTF. The CDR3 DNA follows: TGTGCTAGTGGGTTCTCTGGGGCCAACGTCCTGACTTTC.

The rearrangement uses TRBV7-7 and TRBJ2-5, with no clear D. The CDR3 has 14 residues. Germline V gene data show CDR1 as SSHAT and CDR2 as FNYEAQ (reference sequence). V lost 1 base, J lost 7 bases, and 13 bases lay in between. CDR3 DNA sequence: TGTGCCAGCAGCTTAGTTACCGGGCAATGGACCCAGTACTTC. Translation: CASSLVTGQWTQYF.

This chain uses TRBV5-1 with TRBJ2-7; 7 positions agree with TRBD1. There are 16 residues in the CDR3. J gave up 4 bases and V 1 base, and 11 bases lay outside the gene matches. Germline assignment: CDR1 SGHRS and CDR2 YFSETQ. The CDR3: CASSLMQKTGTYEQYF. The CDR3 DNA is TGCGCCAGCAGCTTGATGCAGAAGACAGGGACATACGAGCAGTACTTC.

The genes are TRBV9 and TRBJ2-5, with D maybe TRBD1 (6 bases). The germline V gene encodes CDR1 SGDLS and CDR2 YYNGEE. The CDR3 runs 15 residues. Trimming removed 4 bases from V and 3 bases from J, with 16 bases in between. The CDR3 here is CASSSSGTQEETQYF. CDR3 bases: TGTGCCAGCAGCTCATCCGGGACACAGGAAGAGACCCAGTACTTC.

The chain joins TRBV19 to TRBJ2-7, with D maybe TRBD1 (5 bases). Per germline, CDR1 LNHDA and CDR2 SQIVND (reference sequence). The V gene lost 3 bases and the J gene lost 1 base, with 16 bases spanning the gap. This CDR3 has 16 amino acids. The CDR3 DNA sequence: TGTGCCAGTAGTATCATGGAAGTAACAGGATCCTACGAGCAGTACTTC. Its translation: CASSIMEVTGSYEQYF.

V gene TRBV27 combines with J gene TRBJ2-5, with D tentatively TRBD1 or TRBD2 (5 bases each). CDR1 is MNHEY and CDR2 is SMNVEV in the germline V gene (reference sequence). CDR3 length: 16 amino acids. Trimming took 3 bases from V and 5 from J, leaving 19 bases between them. CDR3 sequence: CASSFYSRGAFETQYF. DNA of the CDR3: TGTGCCAGCAGTTTTTATTCCCGAGGGGCTTTTGAGACCCAGTACTTC.

Comments on this clone: Other DNA sequences from this sample encode an identical CDR3 as well. This chain uses TRBV7-2 with TRBJ2-7; TRBD2 matches 9 bases. CDR1 is SGHTA, CDR2 FQGNSA, per germline. The V and J ends lost 5 bases and 3 bases, in that order; junction bases with no gene match: 8. The CDR3 has 15 amino acids. CDR3 sequence (DNA): TGTGCCAGCAGCCTTTCTAGCGGGACTTACTACGAGCAGTACTTC. Encoded protein: CASSLSSGTYYEQYF. The full variable domain, in which reference TRBV7-2 and TRBJ2-7 provide the parts outside the CDR3, is GAGVSQSPSNKVTEKGKDVELRCDPISGHTALYWYRQSLGQGLEFLIYFQGNSAPDKSGLPSDRFSAERTGGSVSTLTIQRTQQEDSAVYLCASSLSSGTYYEQYFGPGTRLTVT.

The chain recombines TRBV15 with TRBJ2-1; 10 bases fit TRBD2. Trimming cost V 4 bases and J 7 bases; bases outside gene matches: 4. CDR1 and CDR2 (germline): LNHNV, YYDKDF (reference sequence). The CDR3 consists of 14 residues. CDR3 residues: CATSKREGWNEQFF. CDR3 bases: TGTGCCACCAGCAAGCGGGAGGGCTGGAATGAGCAGTTCTTC.

The J gene is TRBJ1-2, the V gene TRBV7-9; TRBD1 is a possible D gene (6 bases). The CDR3 is 15 amino acids. The germline CDR1 and CDR2 sequences are SEHNR and FQNEAQ (reference sequence). V lost 4 bases and J lost 4, with 16 bases in between. The CDR3 loop reads CASSSGGRVGYGYTF. Written as DNA, the CDR3 is TGTGCCAGCAGCTCCGGGGGCCGGGTTGGCTATGGCTACACCTTC.

Concerning this clone itself: The same CDR3 can be traced to other DNA sequences in this sample. The chain uses TRBV7-3 and TRBJ2-2; D unclear. The CDR3 is 14 amino acids. V shed 1 base and J shed 7 bases, with 10 bases lying between them. Germline V gene data show CDR1 as SGHTA and CDR2 as FQGTGA. As DNA, the CDR3 is TGTGCCAGCAGCTTAAGGTCAGGCGGCGGGGAGCTGTTTTTT. Its translation: CASSLRSGGGELFF.

This chain uses TRBV9 with TRBJ2-2; TRBD1 matches at 8 bases. V was pared by 3 bases and J by 6 bases, with 4 bases of the junction left unmatched. CDR3 length: 14 residues. Germline assignment: CDR1 SGDLS and CDR2 YYNGEE. The chain's CDR3 is CASSAYRGSGELFF. The CDR3 nucleotides are TGTGCCAGCAGCGCATACAGGGGGTCCGGGGAGCTGTTTTTT.

The chain couples TRBV19 to TRBJ2-2; 8 bases fit TRBD1. The germline CDR1 and CDR2 sequences are LNHDA and SQIVND (reference sequence). The CDR3 consists of 17 residues. Trimming cost V 6 bases and J 3 bases; bases outside gene matches: 12. In DNA form, the CDR3 reads TGTGCCAGTAGAGGGGCGCCCGGGACAGGCGACACCGGGGAGCTGTTTTTT. It codes for CASRGAPGTGDTGELFF.

A word on this clone: One end of the junction does not line up with germline, which may come from a read error. V is TRBV7-2 and J is TRBJ2-7; D possibly corresponds to TRBD2 (5 bases). Germline values: CDR1 SGHTA, CDR2 FQGNSA. This CDR3 contains 13 residues. CDR3 region: CASSLELGVVRHF. In nucleotides, the CDR3 is TGTGCCAGCAGCTTAGAACTAGGAGTTGTCAGGCACTTC.

This chain links TRBV7-2 with TRBJ2-4; the match to TRBD1 covers 7 bases. Germline V gives CDR1 SGHTA, CDR2 FQGNSA. Unmatched junction bases numbered 7, after V lost 3 bases and J lost 2 bases. This CDR3 spans 16 amino acids. The chain's CDR3 is CASSLRGGQTKNIQYF. The DNA of the CDR3 is TGTGCCAGCAGCTTGAGAGGGGGCCAAACCAAAAACATTCAGTACTTC.

This chain joins TRBV6-6 and TRBJ1-1; 7 positions agree with TRBD1. The V gene end was trimmed by 6 bases and the J gene end by 1 base; junction bases not matched to a gene: 8. Germline lookup yields CDR1 MNHNY and CDR2 SVGAGI (reference sequence). There are 15 residues in the CDR3. The CDR3 nucleotides are TGTGCCAGCAGGCACAGGGGCGATACGAACACTGAAGCTTTCTTT. Translated: CASRHRGDTNTEAFF.

This rearrangement joins TRBV6-1 to TRBJ2-7; the D call may be TRBD1 or TRBD2 (5 bases each). The germline V and J ends were trimmed by 1 base and 5 bases, with 18 bases remaining between them. Germline-derived CDR1 and CDR2 are MNHNS and SASEGT. The CDR3 is 16 amino acids. CDR3 in amino acids: CASSEVFTPRGHEQYF. The CDR3 DNA reads TGTGCCAGCAGTGAAGTTTTCACACCTCGGGGCCACGAGCAGTACTTC.